These T cell receptor beta chains were read from a single sample in a study of neurological immune-mediated disorders. TCRdb recomputed calls from the 5' RACE reads with MiXCR, one row per CDR3 protein. The repertoire has about 48,000 distinct CDR3 sequences, about a tenth of them found once; the top ten carry 21%. The sequencing input was PBMCs. The receptors derive from a woman aged 35 to 49 with HTLV-1-associated myelopathy (HAM/TSP). Both conserved end residues are part of each CDR3. The D gene is left open where the match is weak. Not all rows give a size; the values are once, few, many and, for expanded clones, a class.

D	V	J	size	DNA	CDR3
.	TRBV5-5	TRBJ2-4	many	TGTGCCAGCAGCTTGGACAGTCCTCTAGCCAAAAACATTCAGTACTTC	CASSLDSPLAKNIQYF
.	TRBV13	TRBJ2-5	.	TGTGCCAGCAGCCAAACCGGGGGAAAGACCCAGTACTTC	CASSQTGGKTQYF
.	TRBV4-3	TRBJ2-7	.	TGCGCCAGCAGCCAGGCCCCGGGGGCCTTCTACGAGCAGTACTTC	CASSQAPGAFYEQYF
TRBD2	TRBV20-1	TRBJ2-1	many	TGCAGTGCTCCGGGACTAGCCAATGAGCAGTTCTTC	CSAPGLANEQFF
TRBD1	TRBV5-1	TRBJ1-1	medium-sized	TGCGCCAGCAGCTTGCGGGAGGGGGCGAGCACTGAAGCTTTCTTT	CASSLREGASTEAFF
.	TRBV7-2	TRBJ1-5	many	TGTGCCAGCAGCCTTGACAGAAATCAGCCCCAGCATTTT	CASSLDRNQPQHF
.	TRBV12-3/TRBV12-4	TRBJ2-1	many	TGTGCCAGCAGTTTAGCGCCTGGACTTTTCTCCTACAATGAGCAGTTCTTC	CASSLAPGLFSYNEQFF
.	TRBV29-1	TRBJ1-1	few	TGCAGCGTTGTGGGGCAGGCCAGTGTCACTGAAGCTTTCTTT	CSVVGQASVTEAFF
.	TRBV28	TRBJ2-7	many	TGTGCCAGCAGTTTTCCCTCCTACGAGCAGTACTTC	CASSFPSYEQYF
TRBD1	TRBV12-3/TRBV12-4	TRBJ2-6	many	TGTGCCAGCAGTTGGGGGGCAGGGGGCTTCCTCTCTGGGGCCAACGTCCTGACTTTC	CASSWGAGGFLSGANVLTF
TRBD1	TRBV7-9	TRBJ2-3	many	TGTGCCAGCAGCTCTTCCGGGACAGGCACAGATACGCAGTATTTT	CASSSSGTGTDTQYF
.	TRBV2	TRBJ1-5	many	TGTGCCAGCAGTGAAAGGGGACGCAATCAGCCCCAGCATTTT	CASSERGRNQPQHF
.	TRBV11-2	TRBJ1-5	many	TGTGCCAGCAGCTTATGGGGTGGGAGCAATCAGCCCCAGCATTTT	CASSLWGGSNQPQHF
.	TRBV12-3/TRBV12-4	TRBJ1-5	.	TGTGCCAGCAGCTTACAGGGAGCTAATCAGCCCCAGCATTTT	CASSLQGANQPQHF
.	TRBV3-1	TRBJ1-2	many	TGTGCCAGCAGCCAAGCGAACAGAGATGGCTACACCTTC	CASSQANRDGYTF
TRBD1	TRBV4-1	TRBJ2-7	many	TGCGCCAGCAGCCAAGTATTGAGGGGGCAAACCCCTCGGAACGAGCAGTACTTC	CASSQVLRGQTPRNEQYF
TRBD1	TRBV2	TRBJ1-1	.	TGTGCCAGCAAAAAAGGGGGCCAGGGGGCCTTTGAAGCTTTCTTT	CASKKGGQGAFEAFF
.	TRBV5-1	TRBJ2-6	many	TGCGCCAGCAGCTTGGAGGGACGGGCCTCGGGGGGGGCCAACGTCCTGACTTTC	CASSLEGRASGGANVLTF
TRBD2	TRBV7-2	TRBJ2-1	.	TGTGCCAGCAGCTTAGACCTAGCGGGGCCCCACAATGAGCAGTTCTTC	CASSLDLAGPHNEQFF
.	TRBV12-3/TRBV12-4	TRBJ1-3	many	TGTGCCAGCGGAACCCCGAGACAGATCTCGGACACCATATATTTT	CASGTPRQISDTIYF